The 32 T cell receptor beta chains in this list originate from one sample, sequenced in a study of memory CD4+ T cells and cytomegalovirus serostatus. Single viable CD3+CD4+CD8-CD45RO+ cells were sorted as the memory CD4+ T cells. Profiled with immunoSEQ multiplex PCR; TCRdb holds only in-frame clones, not every one. This table holds about 50,000 clones, approximately 80% found once. The material sequenced was memory CD4+ T cells from blood. Receptors originate from an adult in good health and CMV-seronegative.

V usage is TRBV6-5 and J usage is TRBJ1-6, with 9 bases lining up with TRBD1. The V and J ends lost 5 bases and 7 bases, in that order; junction bases with no gene match: 3. The CDR3 has 14 amino acids. CDR1 MNHEY and CDR2 SVGAGI come from the germline V gene. DNA for the CDR3: TGTGCCAGCAGTGCGGGACAGGGAAATTCACCCCTCCACTTT. Translated: CASSAGQGNSPLHF.

The chain combines TRBV7-6 with TRBJ1-3; D is uncertain. The CDR3 totals 14 residues. Trimming removed 5 bases from V and 4 bases from J, with 12 bases in between. Germline V gives CDR1 SGHVS, CDR2 FNYEAQ. The CDR3: CASSPSWVGNTIYF. The CDR3, as DNA: TGTGCCAGCAGCCCAAGTTGGGTAGGAAACACCATATATTTT.

V usage is TRBV5-8 and J usage is TRBJ2-3; D is undetermined. V was clipped by 2 bases and J by 2 bases, with 12 bases between them. The CDR3 has 15 residues. The V gene's germline CDR1 is SGHTS and CDR2 YDEGEE. The CDR3 here is CASSFGPRYTDTQYF. The CDR3 DNA reads TGTGCCAGCAGCTTCGGTCCGCGGTACACAGATACGCAGTATTTT.

The gene calls are TRBV28 and TRBJ2-5; D remains unclear. The V gene lost 6 bases and the J gene lost 1 base, with 6 bases spanning the gap. Germline assignment: CDR1 MDHEN and CDR2 SYDVKM. The CDR3 has 12 amino acids. CDR3 in DNA: TGTGCCAGCAGGAGCACCCAAGAGACCCAGTACTTC. This sequence encodes CASRSTQETQYF.

This chain uses TRBV6-6 with TRBJ1-1, with 8 bases that match TRBD1. CDR1 and CDR2 (germline): MNHNY, SVGAGI (reference sequence). The CDR3 totals 14 residues. Unmatched junction bases numbered 6, after V lost 5 bases and J lost 4 bases. CDR3 sequence: CASSGQGPGTEAFF. In DNA form, the CDR3 reads TGTGCCAGCAGTGGACAGGGCCCGGGCACTGAAGCTTTCTTT.

The V call is TRBV18, the J call TRBJ1-6; D is possibly TRBD1 (5 bases). Germline V gene lookup returns CDR1 KGHSH and CDR2 LQKENI. V lost 4 bases to trimming and J lost 3 bases, with 7 bases between them. The CDR3 spans 14 residues. The CDR3 region is CASSRDSYNSPLHF. The CDR3 DNA reads as TGTGCCAGCTCACGAGACAGCTATAATTCACCCCTCCACTTT.

The chain joins TRBV18 to TRBJ1-1, with D possibly matching TRBD1 (5 bases). The CDR3 has 13 amino acids. V lost 4 bases, J lost 7 bases, and 13 bases lay in between. Germline assignment: CDR1 KGHSH and CDR2 LQKENI. The CDR3 sequence: CASSLTTELEAFF. The CDR3 DNA sequence: TGTGCCAGCTCACTCACGACAGAGCTTGAAGCTTTCTTT. Variable domain in full (rest from reference TRBV18 and TRBJ1-1): NAGVMQNPRHLVRRRGQEARLRCSPMKGHSHVYWYRQLPEEGLKFMVYLQKENIIDESGMPKERFSAEFPKEGPSILRIQQVVRGDSAAYFCASSLTTELEAFFGQGTRLTVV.

The rearrangement joins TRBV4-2 to TRBJ2-7; D unresolved. The CDR3 loop spans 15 amino acids. Trimming pared 0 bases from V and 2 bases from J, leaving 11 bases between. Germline lookup yields CDR1 LGHNA and CDR2 YNFKEQ. The CDR3 DNA reads TGTGCCAGCAGCCAAGATCGGCAGACAACCTACGAGCAGTACTTC. Protein product: CASSQDRQTTYEQYF.

V usage is TRBV15 and J usage is TRBJ2-7; D perhaps matches TRBD1 (5 bases). Trimming removed 1 base at V and 2 bases at J, with 9 bases between. The germline gives CDR1 LNHNV, CDR2 YYDKDF (reference sequence). This CDR3 is built from 14 residues. The CDR3 coding sequence is TGTGCCACCAGCAGAGGGGGCAGAACCTACGAGCAGTACTTC. It codes for CATSRGGRTYEQYF.

This rearrangement joins TRBV5-8 to TRBJ2-2; 7 bases map to TRBD1. With 1 base clipped from V and 4 bases from J, the junction kept 4 bases outside the gene matches. The germline V gene has CDR1 SGHTS and CDR2 YDEGEE. CDR3 length equals 15 residues. CDR3 DNA sequence: TGTGCCAGCAGCTTGTATCCAGGGGGCACCGGGGAGCTGTTTTTT. Amino acids: CASSLYPGGTGELFF. Full variable domain (missing parts from reference TRBV5-8 and TRBJ2-2): EAGVTQSPTHLIKTRGQQATLRCSPISGHTSVYWYQQALGLGLQFLLWYDEGEERNRGNFPPRFSGRQFPNYSSELNVNALELEDSALYLCASSLYPGGTGELFFGEGSRLTVL.

V and J are TRBV19 and TRBJ2-6, with D unclear. The germline V gene has CDR1 LNHDA and CDR2 SQIVND (reference sequence). V shed 3 bases and J shed 0 bases, with 12 bases lying between them. This CDR3 comprises 17 residues. CDR3 region: CASSIRLRSSGANVLTF. The CDR3 DNA sequence: TGTGCCAGTAGTATCCGGTTACGCAGCTCTGGGGCCAACGTCCTGACTTTC.

The chain combines TRBV7-2 with TRBJ2-7, with 10 bases fitting TRBD1. This CDR3 is built from 14 residues. V dropped 2 bases and J dropped 7; count of bases not matched to a gene: 5. The germline V gene has CDR1 SGHTA and CDR2 FQGNSA. CDR3 DNA: TGTGCCAGCAGCTTACTGGGACAGGGGAGAGAGCAGTACTTC. Translated: CASSLLGQGREQYF.

CDR3 DNA sequence: TGTGCCAGCACCTCCTCGGGGTTTAATCAGCCCCAGCATTTT. Translating gives CASTSSGFNQPQHF. The rearrangement uses TRBV6-1 and TRBJ1-5, with D unclear. The germline V gene has CDR1 MNHNS and CDR2 SASEGT. The ends were cut back, 7 bases at V and 4 bases at J, with 14 bases in the middle. The CDR3 sequence is 14 residues long.

In regard to this clone: This sample also contains other DNA sequences that code for the same CDR3. CDR3 residues: CASSYSRTGGGYGYTF. The CDR3 DNA follows: TGTGCCAGCAGTTACTCTAGGACAGGGGGCGGCTATGGCTACACCTTC. The gene calls are TRBV6-5 and TRBJ1-2; 11 nucleotides agree with TRBD1. This CDR3 spans 16 amino acids. Trimming at V came to 0 bases and at J to 4 bases, leaving 4 bases not matched to a gene. From germline, CDR1 is MNHEY and CDR2 SVGAGI.

J is TRBJ1-2 and V is TRBV6-5; perhaps TRBD1 as D (5 bases). Trimming stripped 5 bases from V and 5 bases from J, with 12 bases between. The CDR3 spans 13 residues. The germline CDR1 and CDR2 sequences are MNHEY and SVGAGI. Here the CDR3 reads CASSTDSGYGYTF. CDR3 DNA sequence: TGTGCCAGCAGTACCGACAGTGGATATGGCTACACCTTC.

This chain uses TRBV7-9 with TRBJ2-1; D is ambiguous. The CDR3 spans 14 residues. Germline-derived CDR1 and CDR2 are SEHNR and FQNEAQ (reference sequence). The V end was cut by 5 bases, the J end by 8 bases, with 16 bases between. CDR3 amino acids: CASSKTGPRDEQFF. DNA of the CDR3: TGTGCCAGCAGCAAAACTGGCCCCCGCGATGAGCAGTTCTTC. Filled out from reference TRBV7-9 and TRBJ2-1, the complete variable domain reads DTGVSQNPRHKITKRGQNVTFRCDPISEHNRLYWYRQTLGQGPEFLTYFQNEAQLEKSRLLSDRFSAERPKGSFSTLEIQRTEQGDSAMYLCASSKTGPRDEQFFGPGTRLTVL.

This chain connects TRBV2 to TRBJ2-3, with D uncertain. This CDR3 has 14 residues. Between the trimmed V and J ends, which lost 3 bases and 0 bases, there was a span of 7 bases. Germline CDR1 reads SNHLY; CDR2 reads FYNNEI. Here the CDR3 reads CASSDPDSTDTQYF. The CDR3 nucleotides are TGTGCCAGCAGTGACCCTGACAGCACAGATACGCAGTATTTT.

This sequence joins TRBV19 and TRBJ1-4; the D gene is possibly TRBD1 (5 bases). CDR1 and CDR2 (germline): LNHDA, SQIVND (reference sequence). This CDR3 spans 16 amino acids. Trimming pared 6 bases from V and 5 bases from J, leaving 19 bases between. The CDR3 region has the DNA TGTGCCAGTAGCTCCACGGCGACAGTCCTCAATGAAAAACTGTTTTTT. It encodes CASSSTATVLNEKLFF.

The chain is built from TRBV5-8 and TRBJ1-3; no reliable D call. V lost 3 bases to trimming and J lost 3 bases, with 4 bases between them. CDR3 size: 12 residues. Per germline, CDR1 SGHTS and CDR2 YDEGEE. CDR3 in DNA: TGTGCCAGCAGCTCCTTTGGAAACACCATATATTTT. Translated, it gives CASSSFGNTIYF.

The genes are TRBV6-1 and TRBJ2-7; D is unresolved. Germline CDR1 MNHNS, CDR2 SASEGT. Deletions cut 2 bases from V and 0 bases from J, with 14 bases between. The CDR3 totals 16 residues. The CDR3 DNA reads TGTGCCAGCAGTGAAATCTCCCTAACTCTCTCCTACGAGCAGTACTTC. Its protein product is CASSEISLTLSYEQYF.

This clone was seen a few times. The chain couples TRBV6-5 to TRBJ1-1; 9 bases fit TRBD1. V lost 0 bases and J lost 3; bases outside the gene matches: 2. Germline V lookup: CDR1 MNHEY, CDR2 SVGAGI. This CDR3 region has 15 residues. CDR3 sequence (DNA): TGTGCCAGCAGTTACTCGAGGACAGGGGACACTGAAGCTTTCTTT. This encodes CASSYSRTGDTEAFF.

In its sample, this clone was seen a few times. This sample includes further DNA sequences coding for the same CDR3. The rearrangement links TRBV5-1 to TRBJ2-1; tentatively, D is TRBD1 (6 bases). Germline CDR1 reads SGHRS; CDR2 reads YFSETQ. The CDR3 has 15 residues. V was clipped by 0 bases and J by 0 bases, with 7 bases between them. CDR3 protein: CASSLGGGSYNEQFF. Written as DNA, the CDR3 is TGCGCCAGCAGCTTGGGAGGGGGCTCCTACAATGAGCAGTTCTTC.

This clone was seen only once. The V call is TRBV12-5, the J call TRBJ1-6; tentative D call: TRBD1 (6 bases). The CDR3 length is 13 residues. Germline V gene lookup returns CDR1 LGHNT and CDR2 FRNRAP. V was trimmed by 2 bases and J by 11 bases, leaving 10 bases between them. The CDR3 nucleotides read TGTGCTAGTGGTTTGACAGGGAGGCCACCCCTCCACTTT. Protein: CASGLTGRPPLHF.

This clone has just a few counts. This chain joins TRBV19 and TRBJ1-5; 8 bases are shared with TRBD1. The CDR3 has 15 amino acids. The ends lost 6 bases at V and 3 bases at J; junction bases unmatched: 7. Per germline, CDR1 LNHDA and CDR2 SQIVND (reference sequence). In DNA, the CDR3 is TGTGCCAGTAGGGACAGGGTGGCCCTCAATCAGCCCCAGCATTTT. Residues: CASRDRVALNQPQHF.

The chain uses TRBV2 and TRBJ1-2, with 9 bases aligning to TRBD1. V lost 5 bases, J lost 7 bases, and 11 bases stayed unmatched. The CDR3 is made up of 15 amino acids. Germline-derived CDR1 and CDR2 are SNHLY and FYNNEI. CDR3 residues: CASSLLGGQGSGYTF. In DNA, the CDR3 is TGTGCCAGCAGTCTTCTGGGCGGACAGGGGTCTGGCTACACCTTC.

J is TRBJ1-1 and V is TRBV7-9; TRBD1 might be the D (6 bases). The CDR3 has 15 residues. Trimming cost V 3 bases and J 0 bases, with 11 bases left between them. Germline V gene lookup returns CDR1 SEHNR and CDR2 FQNEAQ (reference sequence). The CDR3 loop reads CASSFQQGVNTEAFF. In nucleotides, the CDR3 is TGTGCCAGCAGCTTCCAACAGGGAGTGAACACTGAAGCTTTCTTT.

This clone was counted between two and nine times. The rearrangement joins TRBV4-1 to TRBJ2-7, with D perhaps matching TRBD2 (5 bases). Trimming shortened V by 4 bases and J by 1 base, and 32 bases separated the two germline ends. The CDR3 spans 21 residues. The germline CDR1 and CDR2 sequences are MGHRA and YSYEKL. CDR3 in DNA: TGCGCCAGCAGCCTGATGGGAGAATTCTTACCCGGACTTCCCAGGTCCTACGAGCAGTACTTC. This gives the protein CASSLMGEFLPGLPRSYEQYF.

This chain uses TRBV10-3 with TRBJ2-5; D is ambiguous. From germline, CDR1 is ENHRY and CDR2 SYGVKD. The ends were cut back, 2 bases at V and 7 bases at J, with 11 bases in the middle. CDR3 length equals 13 residues. CDR3 amino acids: CAISERPARTQYF. The CDR3, as DNA: TGTGCCATCAGTGAGCGTCCAGCCAGGACCCAGTACTTC.

The chain joins TRBV27 to TRBJ2-1; a weak D match, TRBD1 (5 bases). The germline V gene has CDR1 MNHEY and CDR2 SMNVEV (reference sequence). Trimming left V 0 bases short and J 5 bases short, with 11 bases between. This CDR3 is built from 15 residues. CDR3 residues: CASSLSWQGNNEQFF. CDR3 coding DNA: TGTGCCAGCAGTTTATCTTGGCAGGGAAACAATGAGCAGTTCTTC.

The chain has TRBV7-9 and TRBJ2-1; the match to TRBD2 covers 9 bases. The J segment lost 6 bases and the V segment lost 4 bases, leaving 7 bases of the junction unmatched. This CDR3 is 15 amino acids long. Looked up from germline, CDR1 is SEHNR and CDR2 is FQNEAQ (reference sequence). The CDR3 is CASSSLAGLGNEQFF. The CDR3 bases are TGTGCCAGCAGCTCACTAGCGGGCCTGGGCAATGAGCAGTTCTTC.

The chain employs TRBV4-1 and TRBJ1-2; unclear D gene. V was pared by 3 bases and J by 0 bases, with 23 bases between. Germline values: CDR1 MGHRA, CDR2 YSYEKL. The CDR3 extends over 19 amino acids. This chain's CDR3 is CASSHPRKKGRRANYGYTF. CDR3 coding DNA: TGCGCCAGCAGCCACCCCCGGAAGAAGGGCCGAAGAGCTAACTATGGCTACACCTTC.

This chain joins TRBV30 and TRBJ2-7; 8 nucleotides agree with TRBD2. Per germline, CDR1 GTSNPN and CDR2 SVGIG (reference sequence). V shed 2 bases and J 2 bases; nucleotides not matched to a gene: 8. This CDR3 is 15 amino acids long. Here the CDR3 reads CAWSNSAGGTYEQYF. In DNA, the CDR3 is TGTGCCTGGAGTAATTCCGCGGGGGGAACCTACGAGCAGTACTTC.